The rows below give T cell receptor beta chains drawn from one sample of a study of lymphopenia after photon versus proton radiotherapy. Some clones are missing from TCRdb's copy, which holds only in-frame ones; the method was immunoSEQ multiplex PCR. The sample yields 67,000 or so clones, around 87% seen once. This material consisted of peripheral blood, taken from a patient treated with proton-based radiotherapy. Source of these receptors: a man older than 75 with esophageal cancer. CDR3s include the opening cysteine and the closing phenylalanine or tryptophan. Fields, in order: CDR3 protein, CDR3 DNA, clone size, D gene, V gene, CDR3 length, J gene. A D gene is named only where the DNA matches it firmly. Size is stated for part of the rows, as once, few or many counts, or as a class when the clone is expanded.

CAISQGNSPLHF	TGTGCCATCAGCCAGGGGAATTCACCCCTCCACTTT	-	-	TRBV10-3	12	TRBJ1-6
CASSVATWGVREDSPLHF	TGTGCCAGCAGCGTAGCTACTTGGGGGGTGAGGGAGGATTCACCCCTCCACTTT	once	-	TRBV9	18	TRBJ1-6
CASSQSDRPEKLFF	TGCGCCAGCAGCCAGTCCGACAGGCCGGAAAAACTGTTTTTT	-	-	TRBV4-1	14	TRBJ1-4
CSVGQGFAGELFF	TGCAGCGTAGGCCAGGGTTTTGCCGGGGAGCTGTTTTTT	-	-	TRBV29-1	13	TRBJ2-2
CAWSVWDRGHEKLFF	TGTGCCTGGAGTGTATGGGACAGGGGGCATGAAAAACTGTTTTTT	-	TRBD1	TRBV30	15	TRBJ1-4
CASSFGRYSNQPQHF	TGTGCCAGCAGCTTTGGCAGGTATAGCAATCAGCCCCAGCATTTT	-	-	TRBV7-2	15	TRBJ1-5
CASSFGSGSAETQYF	TGTGCCAGCAGTTTTGGTAGCGGGAGCGCCGAGACCCAGTACTTC	-	TRBD2	TRBV27	15	TRBJ2-5
CASSPQYSEAFF	TGTGCCAGCTCACCACAGTACTCTGAAGCTTTCTTT	-	-	TRBV18	12	TRBJ1-1
CASSLGLEDTQYF	TGCGCCAGCAGCTTGGGGCTTGAAGATACGCAGTATTTT	-	-	TRBV5-1	13	TRBJ2-3
CATSRDFAAGVGLDEKLFF	TGTGCCACCAGCAGAGATTTTGCGGCTGGGGTAGGTTTAGATGAAAAACTGTTTTTT	-	-	TRBV15	19	TRBJ1-4